Listed below are T cell receptor beta chains from one sample, sequenced in a study of T cells after yellow fever vaccination. TCRdb itself ran the 5' RACE reads through MiXCR, one entry per CDR3 protein. The table includes around 610,000 distinct CDR3 sequences, roughly 14% detected once. The source material was PBMCs, sampled on the day of the yellow fever booster vaccination. The receptors here all came from a man younger than 45 who received the YFV17D yellow fever vaccine. The CDR3 runs from the conserved cysteine through the conserved F or W. Fields, in order: V gene, D gene, clone size, CDR3 length, J gene, CDR3 protein, CDR3 DNA. The D gene is left open where the match is weak. Size values are once, few and many counts, or a class for expanded clones, and some rows have none.

TRBV2	-	-	12	TRBJ2-1	CASSGLVDEQFF	TGTGCCAGCAGTGGACTAGTCGATGAGCAGTTCTTC
TRBV19	-	few	16	TRBJ1-1	CATSRGLSLVNTEAFF	TGTGCCACCTCCCGTGGTTTAAGTTTGGTTAACACTGAAGCTTTCTTT
TRBV10-3	-	-	16	TRBJ1-1	CAISGTFGRLNTEAFF	TGTGCCATCAGTGGGACTTTTGGCAGGCTGAACACTGAAGCTTTCTTT
TRBV10-3	-	-	15	TRBJ1-5	CAISESTGIDQPQHF	TGTGCCATCAGTGAGTCGACTGGGATCGATCAGCCCCAGCATTTT
TRBV5-4	TRBD1	few	14	TRBJ2-4	CASTDRGAKNIQYF	TGTGCCAGCACGGACAGGGGCGCCAAAAACATTCAGTACTTC
TRBV30	-	-	13	TRBJ2-3	CAWRGSGTDTQYF	TGTGCCTGGAGGGGGTCTGGCACAGATACGCAGTATTTT
TRBV7-2	TRBD2	many	15	TRBJ2-5	CASSPRTSGRETQYF	TGTGCCAGCAGCCCAAGGACTAGCGGGAGAGAGACCCAGTACTTC
TRBV11-2	-	once	13	TRBJ2-3	CASSPGFDDTQYF	TGTGCCAGCAGCCCCGGGTTCGATGATACGCAGTATTTT
TRBV9	-	many	14	TRBJ2-3	CASSVAQNPDTQYF	TGTGCCAGCAGCGTAGCCCAGAACCCAGATACGCAGTATTTT
TRBV5-1	-	-	16	TRBJ2-5	CASSQKGWPQQETQYF	TGCGCCAGCAGCCAGAAGGGCTGGCCTCAACAAGAGACCCAGTACTTC
TRBV4-3	-	-	14	TRBJ2-1	CASSQTSQINEQFF	TGCGCCAGCAGCCAAACTAGCCAAATCAATGAGCAGTTCTTC
TRBV6-1	-	few	13	TRBJ1-1	CASFGHPHTEAFF	TGTGCCAGTTTTGGGCACCCCCACACTGAAGCTTTCTTT
TRBV29-1	-	few	11	TRBJ2-7	CSVGVSYEQYF	TGCAGCGTTGGTGTTTCCTACGAGCAGTACTTC
TRBV7-9	-	-	16	TRBJ2-5	CASSLRLARIQETQYF	TGTGCCAGCAGCTTGCGTCTAGCGAGAATCCAAGAGACCCAGTACTTC
TRBV7-8	-	few	15	TRBJ2-5	CASSRGGPYQETQYF	TGTGCCAGCAGTCGAGGCGGGCCCTATCAAGAGACCCAGTACTTC
TRBV20-1	-	few	15	TRBJ2-7	CSASPLSGLSYEQYF	TGCAGTGCTTCACCTCTTAGCGGATTGTCCTACGAGCAGTACTTC
TRBV3-1	TRBD2	-	18	TRBJ2-1	CASSPLPGTSATYNEQFF	TGTGCCAGCAGCCCTTTACCCGGGACTAGCGCTACCTACAATGAGCAGTTCTTC
TRBV20-1	TRBD1	few	11	TRBJ2-5	CSTHRGETQYF	TGCAGTACTCACAGGGGAGAGACCCAGTACTTC
TRBV28	TRBD2	few	14	TRBJ2-3	CASSTNSGTDTQYF	TGTGCCAGCAGTACTAATAGCGGGACGGATACGCAGTATTTT
TRBV5-1	-	few	13	TRBJ2-3	CASSWAPTDTQYF	TGCGCCAGCAGCTGGGCACCAACAGATACGCAGTATTTT
TRBV2	TRBD2	few	16	TRBJ2-3	CASCRTGGPGTDTQYF	TGTGCCAGCTGCAGAACGGGAGGGCCCGGCACAGATACGCAGTATTTT
TRBV18	-	few	15	TRBJ2-7	CASSPVGTESYEQYF	TGTGCCAGCTCACCAGTGGGGACGGAATCCTACGAGCAGTACTTC
TRBV6-5	TRBD1	-	14	TRBJ1-6	CASSGQVMDSPLHF	TGTGCCAGCAGCGGACAGGTGATGGATTCACCCCTCCACTTT
TRBV10-3	TRBD1	few	14	TRBJ2-7	CAIRGQGGGYEQYF	TGTGCCATCAGGGGACAGGGTGGAGGGTACGAGCAGTACTTC
TRBV5-1	-	-	12	TRBJ2-7	CASSLNTNEQYF	TGCGCCAGCAGCTTGAATACCAACGAGCAGTACTTC
TRBV20-1	TRBD2	few	14	TRBJ2-3	CSAGLAGGPDTQYF	TGCAGTGCCGGACTAGCGGGAGGGCCAGATACGCAGTATTTT